A single TCR beta chain is shown here with its context. Its target is unknown. This record belongs to a study of CD8+ T cells in alopecia areata. In the study overall: The duration of tofacitinib was 6 to 18 months, with 6 months off drug afterward. Study-wide points: Lesional scalp displayed greater clonality than normal scalp, most notably in alopecia totalis/universalis.

Extraction of RNA preceded its reverse transcription into cDNA, which served as the sequencing template. The method was immunoSEQ multiplex PCR; TCRdb's version includes in-frame clones alone and lacks a portion of them. Of more than 85,000 clones in the sample, less than 50% were seen once. Trimming shortened V by 0 bases and J by 4 bases, and 6 bases separated the two germline ends. The CDR3 is 12 residues long. Germline V lookup: CDR1 GTSNPN, CDR2 SVGIG (reference sequence). The rearrangement uses TRBV30 and TRBJ2-5; unclear D gene. This clonotype was obtained from a human donor with alopecia areata. Sample: CD4+ T cells sorted from blood. The CDR3 protein is CAWSVMGETQYF. The CDR3 bases are TGTGCCTGGAGTGTAATGGGAGAGACCCAGTACTTC.